This T cell receptor (beta chain) emerged from a study of T cells in Graves' hyperthyroidism and ophthalmopathy. Uncontrolled infections, other autoimmune diseases, pregnancy or lactation led to exclusion of patients. Diagnosis rested on symptoms, serum thyroxine and TRAb, thyroid ultrasound, and orbital computed tomography. This CDR3 contains 14 residues. The germline V gene has CDR1 SGDLS and CDR2 YYNGEE. Of note for this clonotype: Its antigen is not identified. Relative to the germline gene, one junction end is altered; a read error may explain this.

TCR beta CDR3 region amplification was performed from RNA transcripts. Carried out on the TCR CDR3, a first-round RT-PCR used the HTBI primer set. TCRdb re-called the multiplex PCR reads through MiXCR, storing one row per CDR3 protein. Altogether some 620,000 distinct CDR3 sequences are present, under 20% being singletons, with the ten largest covering approximately 3.9%. Study results and caveats: A 13 V-J model separated ophthalmopathy from stable hyperthyroidism. The model's output predicted ophthalmopathy at a median of roughly 6.9 months prior to onset.

Sequencing used blood. This TCR was recovered from a woman under 40 with Graves' hyperthyroidism. The chain is built from TRBV9 and TRBJ1-5; perhaps TRBD1 as D (5 bases). For the CDR3, the DNA is TGTGCCAGCAGCGAGGGGAGTGGCAATCGGCCCCAGCATTTT. Translation gives CASSEGSGNRPQHF.